Sequencing of this T cell receptor (beta chain) was carried out in a study of blood T cells in healthy people across ages. The CDR3 has 13 residues. The V and J ends lost 4 bases and 7 bases respectively, with 11 bases between them. CDR1 is MNHEY and CDR2 is SVGEGT in the germline V gene. Then a second PCR, running roughly 7 to 11 cycles, was carried out with a sample-barcoded 5' primer and a J-beta primer mix. TCRdb fed the 5' RACE reads into MiXCR, producing one record per CDR3 protein. The table shows 890,000 or so distinct CDR3 sequences, with 60% to 80% occurring only once. This TCR was sampled from a man younger than 40 in good health. The V and J genes are TRBV6-2 or TRBV6-3 and TRBJ2-1; D unresolved. Sequenced: blood. The DNA of the CDR3 is TGTGCCAGCAGTTCCCCGCTAAAAAATGAGCAGTTCTTC. Translated, it gives CASSSPLKNEQFF.